The 19 T cell receptor beta chains given below trace back to one sample, sequenced in a study of cytomegalovirus exposure and HLA in healthy donors. The table came from immunoSEQ multiplex PCR; TCRdb's copy has only in-frame clones and leaves some out. Of fewer than 350,000 clones in the sample, roughly 90% were seen once. Sample: PBMCs. These receptors were collected from a young woman in good health and CMV-seronegative.

The chain is built from TRBV28 and TRBJ1-6; 8 bases are shared with TRBD1. The CDR3 sequence is 15 residues long. CDR1 and CDR2 from the germline V gene are MDHEN and SYDVKM. Losses at the gene ends were 10 bases for V and 10 bases for J; bases not matched to a gene: 15. The CDR3 here is CATDFRDRIGSPLHF. The CDR3 DNA reads TGTGCCACCGATTTTAGGGACAGGATAGGGTCACCCCTCCACTTT.

The CDR3 sequence is CASSIGGSRDTDTQYF. CDR3 in DNA: TGTGCCAGTAGTATCGGGGGAAGTAGGGACACAGATACGCAGTATTTT. The chain employs TRBV19 and TRBJ2-3, with TRBD2 as a possible D gene (6 bases). The length of the CDR3 is 16 residues. V dropped 3 bases and J dropped 2 bases, with 15 bases sitting between them. The germline gives CDR1 LNHDA, CDR2 SQIVND (reference sequence).

The rearrangement uses TRBV28 and TRBJ1-1; 8 bases map to TRBD1. This CDR3 contains 14 residues. The V segment lost 7 bases and the J segment 5 bases; nucleotides outside the gene matches: 9. Germline V gene data show CDR1 as MDHEN and CDR2 as SYDVKM. The CDR3 nucleotides read TGTGCCAGCATTCTACAGGGGGTTGTGACTGAAGCTTTCTTT. It is translated as CASILQGVVTEAFF.

V usage is TRBV5-1 and J usage is TRBJ2-7; D is undetermined. Germline V CDR1 and CDR2: SGHRS, YFSETQ. Trimming pared 2 bases from V and 0 bases from J, leaving 12 bases between. This CDR3 is built from 15 residues. The CDR3 DNA sequence: TGCGCCAGCAGCTTCTATCGACTCCCCTCCTACGAGCAGTACTTC. This encodes CASSFYRLPSYEQYF.

Note on this clone: The same CDR3 can be traced to other DNA sequences in this sample. The rearrangement joins TRBV2 to TRBJ2-5; unclear D gene. Germline values: CDR1 SNHLY, CDR2 FYNNEI. The ends were cut back, 6 bases at V and 3 bases at J, with 5 bases in the middle. The CDR3 extends over 11 amino acids. CDR3 loop: CASSLKETQYF. Written as DNA, the CDR3 is TGTGCCAGCAGCCTAAAAGAGACCCAGTACTTC.

The chain employs TRBV19 and TRBJ1-1; D gene unclear. V lost 5 bases, J lost 7 bases, and 14 bases lay in between. CDR3 length equals 13 residues. Germline-derived CDR1 and CDR2 are LNHDA and SQIVND (reference sequence). In nucleotides, the CDR3 is TGTGCCAGTAGTTTCCTACGCTTGAATGAAGCTTTCTTT. This sequence encodes CASSFLRLNEAFF. Full variable domain (outside the CDR3, taken from reference TRBV19 and TRBJ1-1): DGGITQSPKYLFRKEGQNVTLSCEQNLNHDAMYWYRQDPGQGLRLIYYSQIVNDFQKGDIAEGYSVSREKKESFPLTVTSAQKNPTAFYLCASSFLRLNEAFFGQGTRLTVV.

The rearrangement uses TRBV7-2 and TRBJ2-7; 10 bases fit TRBD2. With V trimmed by 4 bases and J by 4 bases, 4 bases remained unmatched. The germline V gene has CDR1 SGHTA and CDR2 FQGNSA. The CDR3 runs 14 residues. CDR3 nucleotides: TGTGCCAGCAGCTCGGGACTAGCGAGATACGAGCAGTACTTC. This translates into CASSSGLARYEQYF.

The chain combines TRBV28 with TRBJ2-7, with D maybe TRBD2 (5 bases). The V end lost 4 bases, the J end lost 8 bases, and 12 bases lay between the germline ends. CDR3 length equals 12 residues. The germline CDR1 and CDR2 sequences are MDHEN and SYDVKM. CDR3 DNA sequence: TGTGCCAGCAGTTCGAGTAGCGCTCAGCAGTACTTC. Amino acid sequence: CASSSSSAQQYF.

The V gene is TRBV5-6, the J gene TRBJ2-1, with 7 bases aligning to TRBD2. V lost 2 bases to trimming and J lost 5 bases; unmatched junction nucleotides: 7. Germline V gene lookup returns CDR1 SGHDT and CDR2 YYEEEE. This CDR3 is 15 amino acids long. CDR3 protein: CASSFPSGANNEQFF. CDR3 in DNA: TGTGCCAGCAGCTTCCCAAGCGGGGCGAACAATGAGCAGTTCTTC.

This chain connects TRBV30 to TRBJ2-1; 10 bases line up with TRBD2. After removal of 3 bases from V and 7 bases from J, the junction contained 3 bases not matched to a gene. Germline CDR1 reads GTSNPN; CDR2 reads SVGIG (reference sequence). The CDR3 is 13 residues long. CDR3 sequence reads: CAWRLTSGNEQFF. CDR3 nucleotides: TGTGCCTGGAGGCTGACTAGCGGGAATGAGCAGTTCTTC.

The V and J genes are TRBV28 and TRBJ1-5; D is ambiguous. Trimming shortened V by 6 bases and J by 11 bases, and 14 bases separated the two germline ends. The CDR3 is 12 residues long. CDR1 MDHEN and CDR2 SYDVKM come from the germline V gene. This chain's CDR3 is CASSPPGRAQHF. CDR3 bases: TGTGCCAGCAGCCCCCCCGGCCGGGCCCAGCATTTT.

V usage is TRBV9 and J usage is TRBJ1-1; maybe TRBD1 (6 bases). Trimming removed 3 bases at V and 7 bases at J, with 13 bases between. This CDR3 spans 13 amino acids. Per germline, CDR1 SGDLS and CDR2 YYNGEE. CDR3 coding DNA: TGTGCCAGCAGCGCTTGGGGAGGGGGTGAAGCTTTCTTT. Translation gives CASSAWGGGEAFF.

J is TRBJ2-7 and V is TRBV6-5, with D possibly being TRBD1 (6 bases). Germline loops: CDR1 MNHEY, CDR2 SVGAGI. V gave up 0 bases and J gave up 2 bases, with 11 bases separating them. CDR3 length equals 15 residues. This CDR3 reads CASSYSTGIPYEQYF. In DNA form, the CDR3 reads TGTGCCAGCAGTTACTCTACAGGGATACCCTACGAGCAGTACTTC.

This clone has just one count. Other nucleotide sequences in the sample specify the same CDR3. The V and J genes are TRBV28 and TRBJ2-7; no definite D call. The germline V gene encodes CDR1 MDHEN and CDR2 SYDVKM. CDR3 length: 12 amino acids. The V and J ends lost 3 bases and 4 bases respectively, with 7 bases between them. The CDR3 is CASSLSLYEQYF. The DNA of the CDR3 is TGTGCCAGCAGTTTGTCGCTATACGAGCAGTACTTC.

This chain links TRBV19 with TRBJ1-1; a possible D gene is TRBD1 (5 bases). The V gene lost 6 bases and the J gene lost 1 base, with 18 bases spanning the gap. Germline CDR1 LNHDA, CDR2 SQIVND (reference sequence). The CDR3 has 16 amino acids. DNA for the CDR3: TGTGCCAGTAGCCCCTATGCACAGGCCACGAACACTGAAGCTTTCTTT. Amino acid sequence: CASSPYAQATNTEAFF.

The rearrangement links TRBV25-1 to TRBJ1-1, with 7 bases that match TRBD1. The J segment lost 0 bases and the V segment lost 2 bases, leaving 9 bases of the junction unmatched. Germline V gene sequence: CDR1 MGHDK, CDR2 SYGVNS. CDR3 length: 17 residues. The DNA for the CDR3 is TGTGCCAGCAGTGAAGAGGGGACAGCGAACATGAACACTGAAGCTTTCTTT. This encodes CASSEEGTANMNTEAFF.

The chain is built from TRBV5-1 and TRBJ1-2; 9 bases map to TRBD1. From germline, CDR1 is SGHRS and CDR2 YFSETQ. Trimming removed 3 bases from V and 6 bases from J; junction bases left unmatched: 6. The CDR3 is 14 residues long. Written as DNA, the CDR3 is TGCGCCAGCAGCTCTGGGACAGGGATCCATGGCTACACCTTC. It encodes CASSSGTGIHGYTF.

This clone was counted only a few times. The rearrangement uses TRBV28 and TRBJ1-2; TRBD1 matches 7 bases. V was pared by 4 bases and J by 2 bases, with 1 base of the junction left unmatched. Germline loops: CDR1 MDHEN, CDR2 SYDVKM. The CDR3 loop spans 13 amino acids. Here the CDR3 DNA reads TGTGCCAGCAGTTCGGGACAGAACTATGGCTACACCTTC. Encoded protein: CASSSGQNYGYTF.

The chain employs TRBV2 and TRBJ2-4; D unclear. V was cut by 4 bases and J by 0 bases, with 10 bases left in between. The V gene's germline CDR1 is SNHLY and CDR2 FYNNEI. This CDR3 is built from 15 residues. In nucleotides, the CDR3 is TGTGCCAGCAGTGGGAGTTTACTAGCCAAAAACATTCAGTACTTC. Translated, it gives CASSGSLLAKNIQYF.